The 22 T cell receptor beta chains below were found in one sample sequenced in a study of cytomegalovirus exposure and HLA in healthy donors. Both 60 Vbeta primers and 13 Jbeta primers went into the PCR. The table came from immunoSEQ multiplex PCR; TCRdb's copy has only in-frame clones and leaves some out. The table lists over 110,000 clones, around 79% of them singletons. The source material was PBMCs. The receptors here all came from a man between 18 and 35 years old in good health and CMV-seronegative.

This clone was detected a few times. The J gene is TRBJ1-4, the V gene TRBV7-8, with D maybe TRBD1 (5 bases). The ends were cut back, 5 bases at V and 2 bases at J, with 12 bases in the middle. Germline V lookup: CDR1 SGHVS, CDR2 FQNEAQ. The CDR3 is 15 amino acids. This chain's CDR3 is CASSPREGTNEKLFF. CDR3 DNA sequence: TGTGCCAGCAGCCCTAGGGAGGGGACTAATGAAAAACTGTTTTTT.

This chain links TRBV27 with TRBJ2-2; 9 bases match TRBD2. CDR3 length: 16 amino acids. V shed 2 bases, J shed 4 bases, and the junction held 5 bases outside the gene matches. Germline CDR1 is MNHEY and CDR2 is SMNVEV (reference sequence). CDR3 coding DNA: TGTGCCAGCAGTTTAGGGGAGCGGGGGGTCACCGGGGAGCTGTTTTTT. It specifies CASSLGERGVTGELFF.

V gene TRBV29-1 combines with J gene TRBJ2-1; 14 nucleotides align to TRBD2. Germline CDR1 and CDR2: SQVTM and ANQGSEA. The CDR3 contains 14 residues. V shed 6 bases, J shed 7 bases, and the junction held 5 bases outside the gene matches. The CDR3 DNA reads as TGCAGCGTCGCGACTAGCGGGGGGGTGAATGAGCAGTTCTTC. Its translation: CSVATSGGVNEQFF.

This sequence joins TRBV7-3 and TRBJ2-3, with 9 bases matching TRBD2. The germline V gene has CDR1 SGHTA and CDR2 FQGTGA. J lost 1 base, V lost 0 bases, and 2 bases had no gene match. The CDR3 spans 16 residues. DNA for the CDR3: TGTGCCAGCAGCTTAACGGCGGGGGGGCGCACAGATACGCAGTATTTT. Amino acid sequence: CASSLTAGGRTDTQYF.

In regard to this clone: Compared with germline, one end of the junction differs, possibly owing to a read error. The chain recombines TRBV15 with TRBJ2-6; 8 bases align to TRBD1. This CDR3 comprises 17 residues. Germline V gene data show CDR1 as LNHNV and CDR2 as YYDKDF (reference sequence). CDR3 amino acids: CATSGDRGYSGANVLTF. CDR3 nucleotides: TGTGCCACCAGCGGAGACAGGGGTTACTCTGGGGCCAACGTCCTGACTTTC.

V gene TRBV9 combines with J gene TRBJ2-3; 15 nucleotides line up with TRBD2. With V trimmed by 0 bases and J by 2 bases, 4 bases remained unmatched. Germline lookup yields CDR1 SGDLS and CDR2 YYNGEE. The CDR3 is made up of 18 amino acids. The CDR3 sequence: CASSVVGLAGGVTDTQYF. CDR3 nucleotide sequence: TGTGCCAGCAGCGTAGTTGGACTAGCGGGGGGGGTCACAGATACGCAGTATTTT.

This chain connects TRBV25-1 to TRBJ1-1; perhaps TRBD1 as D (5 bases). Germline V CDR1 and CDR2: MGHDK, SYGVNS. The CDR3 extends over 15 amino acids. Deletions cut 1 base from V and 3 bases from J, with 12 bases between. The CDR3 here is CASSECPPGDTEAFF. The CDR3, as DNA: TGTGCCAGCAGTGAATGCCCGCCGGGGGACACTGAAGCTTTCTTT.

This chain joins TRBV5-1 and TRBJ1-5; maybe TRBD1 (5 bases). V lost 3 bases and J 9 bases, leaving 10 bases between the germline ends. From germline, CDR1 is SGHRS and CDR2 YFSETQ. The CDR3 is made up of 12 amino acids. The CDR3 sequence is CASSYDSGPQHF. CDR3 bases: TGCGCCAGCAGCTACGACAGTGGGCCCCAGCATTTT. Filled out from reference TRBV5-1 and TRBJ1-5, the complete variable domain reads KAGVTQTPRYLIKTRGQQVTLSCSPISGHRSVSWYQQTPGQGLQFLFEYFSETQRNKGNFPGRFSGRQFSNSRSEMNVSTLELGDSALYLCASSYDSGPQHFGDGTRLSIL.

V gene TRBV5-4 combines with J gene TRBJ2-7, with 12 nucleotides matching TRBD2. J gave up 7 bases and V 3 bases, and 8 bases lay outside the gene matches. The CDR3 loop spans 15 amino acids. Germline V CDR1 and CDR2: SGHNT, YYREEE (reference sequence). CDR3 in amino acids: CASSSTLAGGREQYF. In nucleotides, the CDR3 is TGTGCCAGCAGCTCGACCCTAGCGGGGGGGCGAGAGCAGTACTTC. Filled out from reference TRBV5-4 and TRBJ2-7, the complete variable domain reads ETGVTQSPTHLIKTRGQQVTLRCSSQSGHNTVSWYQQALGQGPQFIFQYYREEENGRGNFPPRFSGLQFPNYSSELNVNALELDDSALYLCASSSTLAGGREQYFGPGTRLTVT.

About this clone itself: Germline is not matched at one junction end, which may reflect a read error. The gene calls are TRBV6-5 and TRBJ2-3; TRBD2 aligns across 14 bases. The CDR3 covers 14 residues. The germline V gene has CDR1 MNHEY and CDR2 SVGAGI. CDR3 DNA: TGTGGGACTAGCGGGGGGCTCGCTTCAGAGACGCAGTATTTT. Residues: CGTSGGLASETQYF.

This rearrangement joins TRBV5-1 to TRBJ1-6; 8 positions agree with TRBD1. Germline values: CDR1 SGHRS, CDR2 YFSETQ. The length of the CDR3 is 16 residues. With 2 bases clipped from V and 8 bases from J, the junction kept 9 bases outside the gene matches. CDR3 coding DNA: TGCGCCAGCAGCTTCAGGGGGCCCGGAGGTGATTCACCCCTCCACTTT. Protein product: CASSFRGPGGDSPLHF.

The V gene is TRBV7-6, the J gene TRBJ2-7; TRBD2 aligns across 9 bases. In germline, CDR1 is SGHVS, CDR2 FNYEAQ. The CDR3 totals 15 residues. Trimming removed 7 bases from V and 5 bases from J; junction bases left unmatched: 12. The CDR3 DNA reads TGTGCCAGCACGCCCATAATTAGCGGGGGCCACGAGCAGTACTTC. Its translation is CASTPIISGGHEQYF.

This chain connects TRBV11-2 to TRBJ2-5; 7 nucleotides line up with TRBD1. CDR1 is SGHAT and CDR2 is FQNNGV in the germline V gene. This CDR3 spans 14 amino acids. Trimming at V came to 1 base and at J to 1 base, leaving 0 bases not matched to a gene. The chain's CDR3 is CASSLGDSQETQYF. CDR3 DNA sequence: TGTGCCAGCAGCTTAGGGGACAGCCAAGAGACCCAGTACTTC.

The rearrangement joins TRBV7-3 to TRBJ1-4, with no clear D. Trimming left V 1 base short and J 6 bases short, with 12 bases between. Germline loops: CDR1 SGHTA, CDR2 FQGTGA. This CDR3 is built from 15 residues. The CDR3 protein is CASSLSRAGYEKLFF. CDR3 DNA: TGTGCCAGCAGCTTAAGTCGGGCGGGATATGAAAAACTGTTTTTT.

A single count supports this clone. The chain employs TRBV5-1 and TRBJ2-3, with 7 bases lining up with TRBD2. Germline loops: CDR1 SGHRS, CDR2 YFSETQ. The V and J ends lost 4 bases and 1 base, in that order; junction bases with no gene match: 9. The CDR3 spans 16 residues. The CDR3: CASSLGGGEGTDTQYF. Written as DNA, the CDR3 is TGCGCCAGCAGCCTTGGGGGGGGAGAGGGCACAGATACGCAGTATTTT.

The CDR3 here is CASSFGGSSYNEQFF. The CDR3 region has the DNA TGTGCCAGCAGTTTCGGTGGGAGCTCCTACAATGAGCAGTTCTTC. The rearrangement uses TRBV27 and TRBJ2-1, with TRBD2 as a possible D gene (5 bases). The V and J ends lost 3 bases and 0 bases respectively, with 9 bases between them. Germline CDR1 and CDR2: MNHEY and SMNVEV (reference sequence). This CDR3 contains 15 residues.

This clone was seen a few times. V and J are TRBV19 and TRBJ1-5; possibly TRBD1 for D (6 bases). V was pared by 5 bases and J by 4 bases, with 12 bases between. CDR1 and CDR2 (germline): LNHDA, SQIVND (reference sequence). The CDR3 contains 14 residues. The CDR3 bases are TGTGCCAGTAGTTTACACAGGGAAAATCAGCCCCAGCATTTT. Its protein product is CASSLHRENQPQHF.

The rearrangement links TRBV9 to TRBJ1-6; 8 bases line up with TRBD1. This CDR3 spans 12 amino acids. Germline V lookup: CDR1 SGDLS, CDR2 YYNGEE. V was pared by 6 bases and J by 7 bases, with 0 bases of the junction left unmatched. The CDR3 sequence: CASNRGNSPLHF. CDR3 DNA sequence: TGTGCCAGCAACAGGGGGAATTCACCCCTCCACTTT.

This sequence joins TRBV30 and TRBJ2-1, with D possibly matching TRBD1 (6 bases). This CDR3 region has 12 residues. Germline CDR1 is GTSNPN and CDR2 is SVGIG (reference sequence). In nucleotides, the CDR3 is TGTGCTGCTACAGGGATCTACAATGAGCAGTTCTTC. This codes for CAATGIYNEQFF.

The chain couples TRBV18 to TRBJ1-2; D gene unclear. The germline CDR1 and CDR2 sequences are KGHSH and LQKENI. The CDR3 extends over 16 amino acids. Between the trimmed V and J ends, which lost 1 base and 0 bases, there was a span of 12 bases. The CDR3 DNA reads TGTGCCAGCTCACCACAGGGTACGACTACTAACTATGGCTACACCTTC. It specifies CASSPQGTTTNYGYTF.

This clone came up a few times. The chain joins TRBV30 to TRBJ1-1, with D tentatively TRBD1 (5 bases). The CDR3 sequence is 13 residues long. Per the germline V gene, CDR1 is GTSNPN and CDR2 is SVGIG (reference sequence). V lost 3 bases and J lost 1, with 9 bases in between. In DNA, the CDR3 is TGTGCCTGGAGCTACGGGGGGAACACTGAAGCTTTCTTT. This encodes CAWSYGGNTEAFF.

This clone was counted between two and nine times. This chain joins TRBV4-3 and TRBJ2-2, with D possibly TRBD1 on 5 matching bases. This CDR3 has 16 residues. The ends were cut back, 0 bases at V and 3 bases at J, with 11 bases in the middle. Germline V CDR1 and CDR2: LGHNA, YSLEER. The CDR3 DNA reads TGCGCCAGCAGCCAAGAATATAAAGGGGACACCGGGGAGCTGTTTTTT. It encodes CASSQEYKGDTGELFF.